This is a list of T cell receptor beta chains from one sample in a study of T-cell memory formation after mild COVID-19. Each CDR3 protein is one row after TCRdb ran MiXCR on the 5' RACE reads. The sample consists of about 450,000 distinct CDR3 sequences, less than 25% of them appearing once. The sample was PBMCs or a T cell subset sorted from them (not recorded which). The receptors come from an adult woman who had mild COVID-19 (a few samples of this study predate the infection). Cell type and time point are not known. Both conserved end residues are part of each CDR3. D genes are given only for firm matches. The size of a clone is reported for some rows only, either as once, few or many, or as a class for expanded clones.

CDR3aa,CDR3nt,len,abundance,j_gene,v_gene,d_gene
CATSGVSSLGDEQFF,TGTGCCACGAGCGGCGTTTCCTCCCTCGGGGATGAGCAGTTCTTC,15,few,TRBJ2-1,TRBV15,NA
CASSKQGRNTEAFF,TGTGCCAGCAGTAAACAGGGGAGGAACACTGAAGCTTTCTTT,14,NA,TRBJ1-1,TRBV12-3/TRBV12-4,TRBD1
CASSYEARGRRGYTF,TGTGCCAGCAGTTACGAAGCCCGGGGGCGGAGGGGCTACACCTTC,15,NA,TRBJ1-2,TRBV6-5,NA
CASGTGGQPQHF,TGTGCCAGTGGGACAGGGGGTCAGCCCCAGCATTTT,12,NA,TRBJ1-5,TRBV2,TRBD1
CASSPSQSGRETQYF,TGCGCCAGCAGCCCCTCGCAGAGCGGGAGGGAGACCCAGTACTTC,15,NA,TRBJ2-5,TRBV4-1,TRBD2
CASSYDLTSYNEQFF,TGTGCCAGCAGCTACGACTTGACCTCCTACAATGAGCAGTTCTTC,15,NA,TRBJ2-1,TRBV7-9,NA
CSVEDRDSYEQYF,TGCAGCGTTGAAGACAGGGACTCCTACGAGCAGTACTTC,13,few,TRBJ2-7,TRBV29-1,NA
CASSLSSGMNTGELFF,TGTGCCAGCAGTTTATCTAGCGGGATGAACACCGGGGAGCTGTTTTTT,16,NA,TRBJ2-2,TRBV12-3/TRBV12-4,TRBD2
CASSFTPLVTGELFF,TGTGCCAGCAGCTTCACTCCTTTGGTCACCGGGGAGCTGTTTTTT,15,NA,TRBJ2-2,TRBV9,NA
CASGIPGGQFF,TGTGCCAGCGGGATCCCGGGGGGGCAGTTCTTC,11,NA,TRBJ2-1,TRBV2,TRBD2
CASSFGLAGALGDTQYF,TGTGCCAGCAGCTTCGGACTAGCGGGAGCTCTGGGAGATACGCAGTATTTT,17,many,TRBJ2-3,TRBV7-3,TRBD2
CASSYSGLAGGEQYF,TGTGCCAGCAGTTACTCCGGACTAGCGGGGGGTGAGCAGTACTTC,15,few,TRBJ2-7,TRBV6-5,TRBD2
CASNGQGGNQPQHF,TGTGCCAGCAATGGACAGGGCGGGAATCAGCCCCAGCATTTT,14,few,TRBJ1-5,TRBV2,TRBD1
CASSLQPFSYEAFF,TGCGCCAGCAGCTTACAGCCATTTTCTTATGAAGCTTTCTTT,14,few,TRBJ1-1,TRBV5-1,NA
CASSQAGGYVGYTF,TGTGCCAGCAGCCAAGCAGGGGGCTATGTTGGCTACACCTTC,14,few,TRBJ1-2,TRBV3-1,TRBD1
CASSFRTGDTEAFF,TGTGCCAGCAGCTTTAGGACAGGGGACACTGAAGCTTTCTTT,14,once,TRBJ1-1,TRBV7-9,TRBD1
CASSLGTGASLSGANVLTF,TGCGCCAGCAGCTTGGGGACAGGGGCCTCCCTCTCTGGGGCCAACGTCCTGACTTTC,19,NA,TRBJ2-6,TRBV5-1,TRBD1
CASSLGTGVTGELFF,TGTGCCAGCAGCTTAGGGACAGGGGTCACCGGGGAGCTGTTTTTT,15,many,TRBJ2-2,TRBV11-2,TRBD1
CASSSVAVAQYF,TGTGCCAGCAGCTCGGTGGCGGTGGCGCAGTATTTT,12,few,TRBJ2-3,TRBV7-8,NA
CASSRGVSYEQYF,TGTGCCAGCAGTCGCGGGGTCTCCTACGAGCAGTACTTC,13,few,TRBJ2-7,TRBV12-3/TRBV12-4,NA
CASSLAGLAGEEQYF,TGTGCCAGCAGCTTAGCCGGACTAGCGGGGGAGGAGCAGTACTTC,15,NA,TRBJ2-7,TRBV7-2,TRBD2
CSVVLRLTDTQYF,TGCAGCGTTGTTCTTCGGCTGACAGATACGCAGTATTTT,13,few,TRBJ2-3,TRBV29-1,NA
CASRRAGTTDEQYF,TGTGCCAGCAGACGAGCCGGGACGACGGACGAGCAGTACTTC,14,NA,TRBJ2-7,TRBV7-9,NA
CATSAGVWKNSPLHF,TGTGCCACCAGCGCCGGGGTCTGGAAAAATTCACCCCTCCACTTT,15,NA,TRBJ1-6,TRBV15,NA
CASRYSGSRYNEQFF,TGCGCCAGCAGATATAGCGGGAGCAGGTACAATGAGCAGTTCTTC,15,few,TRBJ2-1,TRBV5-1,TRBD2
CSAREVGPYNSPLHF,TGCAGTGCTAGAGAGGTGGGGCCGTATAATTCACCCCTCCACTTT,15,few,TRBJ1-6,TRBV20-1,NA
CASSDQPGHGVYEQYF,TGTGCCAGCAGTGACCAACCGGGACACGGGGTTTACGAGCAGTACTTC,16,NA,TRBJ2-7,TRBV25-1,NA
CASSEDKWGYGYTF,TGTGCCAGCAGTGAAGACAAGTGGGGGTATGGCTACACCTTC,14,few,TRBJ1-2,TRBV25-1,NA
CASSQGPLAGGTGPDTQYF,TGTGCCAGCAGCCAAGGCCCACTAGCGGGGGGGACCGGCCCAGATACGCAGTATTTT,19,few,TRBJ2-3,TRBV3-1,TRBD2
CASRQSSYNSPLHF,TGTGCCAGCAGGCAGAGCTCCTATAATTCACCCCTCCACTTT,14,NA,TRBJ1-6,TRBV12-3/TRBV12-4,NA
CASSSFRGTIQYF,TGTGCCAGCAGCTCCTTCCGGGGAACCATTCAGTACTTC,13,few,TRBJ2-4,TRBV7-7,NA